The T cell receptor (beta chain) described here comes from a study of blood T cell repertoires in COVID-19. Per the authors' pipeline: Reference gene primer amplification in the assay estimated nucleated cell counts. Sequencing used immunoSEQ multiplex PCR; TCRdb keeps in-frame clones, though not all of them. Clone size and V and J calls were adopted from that table, with D and trimming inferred from the DNA. The sample consists of roughly 100,000 clones, just over 85% of them appearing once. The CDR3 length is 16 residues. Germline loops: CDR1 SGHRS, CDR2 YFSETQ. The V and J ends lost 3 bases and 5 bases, in that order; junction bases with no gene match: 6.

Sequences were obtained from peripheral blood. The receptor was derived from a human donor in a cohort sampled during active COVID-19. This chain joins TRBV5-1 and TRBJ2-5; 14 nucleotides agree with TRBD2. The DNA of the CDR3 is TGCGCCAGCAGCTCAGGACTAGCGGGGGGCCGGGAGACCCAGTACTTC. Translating gives CASSSGLAGGRETQYF.